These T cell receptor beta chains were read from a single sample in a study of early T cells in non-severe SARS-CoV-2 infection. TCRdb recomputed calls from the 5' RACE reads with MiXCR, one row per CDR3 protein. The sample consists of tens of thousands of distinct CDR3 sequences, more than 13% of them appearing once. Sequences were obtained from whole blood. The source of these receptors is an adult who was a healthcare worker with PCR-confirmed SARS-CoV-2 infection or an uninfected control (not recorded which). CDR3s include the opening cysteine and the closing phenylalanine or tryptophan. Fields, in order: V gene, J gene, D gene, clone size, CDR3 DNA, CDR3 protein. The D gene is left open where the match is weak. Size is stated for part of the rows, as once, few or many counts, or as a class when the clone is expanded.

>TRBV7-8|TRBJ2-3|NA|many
TGTGCCAGCACCCAGACCGAGCGGGCCCCAGATACGCAGTATTTT
CASTQTERAPDTQYF
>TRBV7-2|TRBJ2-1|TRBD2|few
TGTGCCAGCAACCTCAAGAGGACTAGCGTAGATGAGCAGTTCTTC
CASNLKRTSVDEQFF
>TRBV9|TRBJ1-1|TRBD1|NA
TGTGCCAGCAGCGTAGTCGACAGGGTGACTGAAGCTTTCTTT
CASSVVDRVTEAFF
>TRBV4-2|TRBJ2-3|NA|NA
TGTGCCAGCAGCCATGACACAGATACGCAGTATTTT
CASSHDTDTQYF
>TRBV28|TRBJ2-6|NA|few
TGTGCCAGCAGTGCCTCACTGCACTCTGGGGCCAACGTCCTGACTTTC
CASSASLHSGANVLTF
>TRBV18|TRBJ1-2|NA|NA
TGTGCCAGCTCACCGCTTTCTACGGGTTTACTCTATGGCTACACCTTC
CASSPLSTGLLYGYTF
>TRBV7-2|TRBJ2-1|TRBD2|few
TGTGCCAGCAGCTTAGCGGGGACTAGCGGGAGCTCTTGGAATGAGCAGTTCTTC
CASSLAGTSGSSWNEQFF
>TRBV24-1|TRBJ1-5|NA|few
TGTGCCACCAAGGGGCAGGAAGTCTATCAGCCCCAGCATTTT
CATKGQEVYQPQHF
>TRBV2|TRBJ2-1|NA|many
TGTGCCAGCAGTGAGTTCCCAGGGGATGAGCAGTTCTTC
CASSEFPGDEQFF
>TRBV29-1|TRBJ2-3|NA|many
TGCAGCGTTGACCACGGGAGTCCAGATACGCAGTATTTT
CSVDHGSPDTQYF
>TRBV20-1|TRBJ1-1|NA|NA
TGCAGTGCTACAGCCGTGAAAGGGCAGTCCATGAACACTGAAGCTTTCTTT
CSATAVKGQSMNTEAFF
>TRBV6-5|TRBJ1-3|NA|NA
TGTGCCACCTTCGACAGCTCTGGAAACACCATATATTTT
CATFDSSGNTIYF
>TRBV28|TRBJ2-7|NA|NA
TGTGCCACGGGGAGACCCCCGATCGAGCAGTACTTC
CATGRPPIEQYF
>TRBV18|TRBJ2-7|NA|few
TGTGCCAGCTCACCGCGGGACTTCACGGACGTATCCTTC
CASSPRDFTDVSF
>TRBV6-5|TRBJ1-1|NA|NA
TGTGCCAGCAGTTACTCTGGCCGACTCACTGAAGCTTTCTTT
CASSYSGRLTEAFF
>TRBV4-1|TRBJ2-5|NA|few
TGCGCCAGCAGCCAAGAACAGGGCCCCCAGTACTTC
CASSQEQGPQYF
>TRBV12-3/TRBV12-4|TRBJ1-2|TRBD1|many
TGTGCCAGCAGACTCGGACAGGGGAAGTACTATGGCTACACCTTC
CASRLGQGKYYGYTF
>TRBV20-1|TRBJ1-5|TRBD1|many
TGCAGTGCTGCGGACAGGGCCAATCAGCCCCAGCATTTT
CSAADRANQPQHF
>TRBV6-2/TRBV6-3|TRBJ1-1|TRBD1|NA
TGTGCCAGCAACATCGTTCCGGGACAGGGTGGGGAAGCTTTCTTT
CASNIVPGQGGEAFF
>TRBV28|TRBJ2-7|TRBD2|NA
TGTGCCAGTCTCGGGGGGTGGGAGCAGTACTTC
CASLGGWEQYF
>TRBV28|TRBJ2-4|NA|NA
TGTGCCAGCAGCCGCCCCCTCATGAGGACAGAAGCCAAAAACATTCAGTACTTC
CASSRPLMRTEAKNIQYF
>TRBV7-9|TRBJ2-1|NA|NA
TGTGCCAGCACCCCACTGGTAAGGAATGAGCAGTTCTTC
CASTPLVRNEQFF
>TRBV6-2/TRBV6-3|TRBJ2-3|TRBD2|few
TGTGCCAGCAGACCACAGCCCCGTACTAGCGGGACCGCTACGCAGTATTTT
CASRPQPRTSGTATQYF
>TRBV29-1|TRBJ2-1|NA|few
TGCAGCGGAATACGGGACGACTCCTACAATGAGCAGTTCTTC
CSGIRDDSYNEQFF
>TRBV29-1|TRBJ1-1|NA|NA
TGCAGCGTTGAACAGGGAGACACTGAAGCTTTCTTT
CSVEQGDTEAFF
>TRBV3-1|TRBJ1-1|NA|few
TGTGCCAGCAGCCGCGGGACTTCGGACTTGAACACTGAAGCTTTCTTT
CASSRGTSDLNTEAFF
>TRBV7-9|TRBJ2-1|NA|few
TGTGCCAGCAGCAGACGACTATGGCGGGAATGGAATGAGCAGTTCTTC
CASSRRLWREWNEQFF
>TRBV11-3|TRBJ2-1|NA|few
TGTGCCAGCAGCTTATTTTCTCAGGGAGGTGGAAATGAGCAGTTCTTC
CASSLFSQGGGNEQFF
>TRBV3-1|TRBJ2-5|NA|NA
TGTGCCAGCAGCCAACCTCTGGAGACCCAGTACTTC
CASSQPLETQYF
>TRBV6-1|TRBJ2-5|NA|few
TGTGCCAGCAGTGAAAGGACGGGGGAGACCCAGTACTTC
CASSERTGETQYF
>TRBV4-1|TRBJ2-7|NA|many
TGCGCCAGCAGCCAAGATGAGGGGGAGGGCTACGAGCAGTACTTC
CASSQDEGEGYEQYF
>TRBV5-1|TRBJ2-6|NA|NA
TGCGCCAGCAGCTTGACTGGCCACCGACTGAATACTGGGGCCAACGTCCTGACTTTC
CASSLTGHRLNTGANVLTF
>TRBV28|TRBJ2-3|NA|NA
TGTGCCAGCAGTTCTTCAGGGTTCCAGCCCGATAGCACAGATACGCAGTATTTT
CASSSSGFQPDSTDTQYF
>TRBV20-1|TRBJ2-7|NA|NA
TGCAGTGCCGAGAAAAAGGCGGGGATATCCTACGAGCAGTACTTC
CSAEKKAGISYEQYF
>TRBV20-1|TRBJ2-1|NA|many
TGCAGTGCTCAACGTCCCCTCTCCTACAATGAGCAGTTCTTC
CSAQRPLSYNEQFF
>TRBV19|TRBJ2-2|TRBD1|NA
TGTGCCAGTAGTCCTGGGACAGGACTACCCTTGAACACCGGGGAGCTGTTTTTT
CASSPGTGLPLNTGELFF
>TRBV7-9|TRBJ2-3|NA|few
TGTGCCAGCAGCTCACGAGGCTTCGGCACAGATACGCAGTATTTT
CASSSRGFGTDTQYF
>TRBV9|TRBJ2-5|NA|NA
TGTGCCAGCAGCGTAGACCATTTAGGGAGCCAAGAGACCCAGTACTTC
CASSVDHLGSQETQYF
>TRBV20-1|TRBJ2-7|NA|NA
TGCAGTGCTAGAGATTCCCCATCATACGAGCAGTACTTC
CSARDSPSYEQYF
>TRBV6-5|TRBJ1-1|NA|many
TGTGCCAGCAGTTATTCGGCCAGGCCGGTCACTGAAGCTTTCTTT
CASSYSARPVTEAFF
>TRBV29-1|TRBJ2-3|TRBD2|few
TGCAGCGTCCTGCCTAGCGGGAACACAGATACGCAGTATTTT
CSVLPSGNTDTQYF